Listed below are T cell receptor beta chains from one sample, sequenced in a study of CXCR3-negative and CXCR3-positive naive CD8 T cells. TCRdb reanalyzed the 5' RACE reads and collapses them to one entry per CDR3 protein, without DNA. In total, the table holds around 130,000 distinct CDR3 sequences. The sequenced sample was naive CXCR3+ CD8+ T cells from blood. The receptors were sampled from a human donor in good health. Some clones in this sample may be carry-over from other donors' samples. The CDR3 runs from the conserved cysteine through the conserved F or W.

V gene	J gene	CDR3 protein
TRBV28	TRBJ2-1	CASSKLAGGLRSYNEQFF
TRBV2	TRBJ2-7	CASSDRDTSAEQYF
TRBV9	TRBJ2-7	CASSVGTLPYEQYF
TRBV7-9	TRBJ2-7	CASSGGRYEQYF
TRBV6-5	TRBJ2-1	CASSKTYDNNEQFF
TRBV11-2	TRBJ2-1	CASSNRVDEQFF
TRBV20-1	TRBJ1-4	CSAREGREAPWKLFF
TRBV5-1	TRBJ2-1	CASSFIQGKYDEQFF
TRBV7-6	TRBJ1-1	CASRPSGTGAEALF
TRBV7-9	TRBJ2-7	CASSLVPSGSNEQYF
TRBV30	TRBJ2-7	CAWSVGSDEQYF
TRBV7-6	TRBJ2-7	CASSPGTDSSYEQYF
TRBV12-3/TRBV12-4	TRBJ1-4	CASRTPGPFEKLFF
TRBV27	TRBJ2-3	CASSVGTSFSDTQYF
TRBV6-5	TRBJ2-3	CASSYSRGGSTDTQYF
TRBV29-1	TRBJ2-5	CSVDWGGTQYF
TRBV29-1	TRBJ2-2	CSVEKGFTGELFF
TRBV20-1	TRBJ2-7	CSARAGGPPTQYF
TRBV7-6	TRBJ2-7	CASSSLGGTYEQYF
TRBV7-9	TRBJ2-3	CAISPEGGTSTDTQYF
TRBV29-1	TRBJ2-3	CSVLEAQGTQYF
TRBV6-6	TRBJ2-3	CASSYAPASSDTQYF
TRBV30	TRBJ1-2	CAWSSKDQPYGYTF